This is a list of T cell receptor beta chains from one sample in a study of T-cell reconstitution after alpha-beta-depleted transplantation in children. Via MiXCR, TCRdb re-called the PCR reads, giving one row per CDR3 protein. The data hold approximately 500,000 distinct CDR3 sequences, with 10% to 13% observed a single time. Material: PBMCs, obtained before TCRalphabeta/CD19-depleted stem cell transplant. These receptors came from a child aged 2-15 years with inherited bone marrow failure, due to receive a stem cell transplant. The CDR3 runs from the conserved cysteine through the conserved F or W. The size entry is marked missing in some rows and otherwise reads once, few, many or a size class.

TRBV6-1,-,TRBJ2-5,CTSSFRRRGTSGSGETQYF
TRBV29-1,many,TRBJ2-5,CSVGQAIQETQYF
TRBV6-2/TRBV6-3,many,TRBJ2-1,CASSLAGVSLMTRNEQFF
TRBV12-3/TRBV12-4,-,TRBJ2-1,CASSPWGGLNEQFF
TRBV5-6,many,TRBJ2-3,CASSLGPAPQYF
TRBV12-3/TRBV12-4,many,TRBJ2-3,CASSLVPRESQYF
TRBV10-3,-,TRBJ2-2,CAISKLAGVNTGELFF
TRBV25-1,many,TRBJ2-1,CATSGTSGRSSYNEQFF
TRBV12-3/TRBV12-4,many,TRBJ2-3,CASSPPGTGFTDTQYF
TRBV30,few,TRBJ2-2,CAWRNRGHDTGELFF
TRBV28,-,TRBJ2-1,CAGSLLETGGYNEQFF
TRBV12-3/TRBV12-4,-,TRBJ1-5,CASSTGEGTPNQPQHF
TRBV5-1,many,TRBJ2-5,CASRRGQGQETQYF
TRBV6-5,-,TRBJ2-7,CASRINGRGSPYEQYF
TRBV5-4,few,TRBJ2-7,CASSLAGTSEQYF
TRBV7-2,many,TRBJ1-1,CASSLAWGGTEAFF
TRBV20-1,many,TRBJ2-3,CSAWDGRSTDTQYF
TRBV12-3/TRBV12-4,many,TRBJ2-2,CASNLGRGELFF
TRBV20-1,many,TRBJ2-7,CSASPRDEQYF
TRBV7-2,few,TRBJ1-2,CASSLTGIHGYTF
TRBV27,many,TRBJ2-1,CASTRLAGGSNEQFF
TRBV7-8,many,TRBJ1-4,CASSFIGEKLFF
TRBV12-3/TRBV12-4,few,TRBJ1-5,CASRAGQGYQPQHF
TRBV9,many,TRBJ2-7,CASSVDTSPTYEQYF
TRBV27,many,TRBJ2-2,CATRDVMNTGELFF
TRBV29-1,many,TRBJ2-1,CSVEPTGTVNNEQFF
TRBV7-2,many,TRBJ2-7,CASSLVAGFNEQYF
TRBV20-1,many,TRBJ2-3,CSHRKAAGGWDTQYF
TRBV21-1,few,TRBJ2-4,CASSASGTLKRELAKNIQYF